Listed below are T cell receptor beta chains from one sample, sequenced in a study of blood T cells in healthy people across ages. TCRdb itself ran the 5' RACE reads through MiXCR, one entry per CDR3 protein. Of about a million distinct CDR3 sequences in the sample, around two fifths were seen once. Sequenced material: blood. The receptors stem from a man between 18 and 29 years old in good health. Each CDR3 is given with its conserved first and last residue. Each record gives: J gene, V gene, clone size, D gene, CDR3 DNA, CDR3 protein. The D gene is left open where the match is weak. Only part of the rows carry a size: once, few, many, or a class if the clone is expanded.

J gene: TRBJ1-1; V gene: TRBV12-3/TRBV12-4; clone size: few; D gene: TRBD1; CDR3 DNA: TGTGCCAGCCGTACAGGGGCGAACACTGAAGCTTTCTTT; CDR3 protein: CASRTGANTEAFF
J gene: TRBJ2-2; V gene: TRBV7-9; clone size: NA; D gene: NA; CDR3 DNA: TGTGCCAGCACTCACCATGGGGAGCTGTTTTTT; CDR3 protein: CASTHHGELFF
J gene: TRBJ2-3; V gene: TRBV7-7; clone size: few; D gene: NA; CDR3 DNA: TGTGCCAGCAGCCCGTCTGGTCTTAGCCTCACAGATACGCAGTATTTT; CDR3 protein: CASSPSGLSLTDTQYF
J gene: TRBJ2-1; V gene: TRBV5-1; clone size: NA; D gene: NA; CDR3 DNA: TGCGCCAGCAGCCCGCGCCCTGGACAAGGTGAGGGGAATGAGCAGTTCTTC; CDR3 protein: CASSPRPGQGEGNEQFF
J gene: TRBJ2-1; V gene: TRBV4-3; clone size: NA; D gene: NA; CDR3 DNA: TGCGCCAGCAGTCTTACCTACCAGGGTGGCCCTAAGCAGTTCTTC; CDR3 protein: CASSLTYQGGPKQFF
J gene: TRBJ1-2; V gene: TRBV24-1; clone size: NA; D gene: NA; CDR3 DNA: TGTGCCACCAGTGATCCAGACCTAACGGTGGGCTACACCTTC; CDR3 protein: CATSDPDLTVGYTF
J gene: TRBJ1-1; V gene: TRBV20-1; clone size: NA; D gene: NA; CDR3 DNA: TGCAGTGCTAGAGATAAAGGAGAAGCTTTCTTT; CDR3 protein: CSARDKGEAFF
J gene: TRBJ2-3; V gene: TRBV13; clone size: NA; D gene: NA; CDR3 DNA: TGTGCCAGCAGCCCGCCACAGGCAGATACGCAGTATTTT; CDR3 protein: CASSPPQADTQYF
J gene: TRBJ1-5; V gene: TRBV6-6; clone size: few; D gene: NA; CDR3 DNA: TGTGCCAGCACCGCTCTGGGGGTACAGCCCCAGCATTTT; CDR3 protein: CASTALGVQPQHF
J gene: TRBJ2-3; V gene: TRBV5-1; clone size: NA; D gene: NA; CDR3 DNA: TGCGCCAGCAGCTCAACCGGGCCGCCGTTTTCCACAGATACGCAGTATTTT; CDR3 protein: CASSSTGPPFSTDTQYF
J gene: TRBJ2-3; V gene: TRBV7-2; clone size: NA; D gene: TRBD2; CDR3 DNA: TGTGCCAGCAGCTTACTGGCGGGGGGGCAGACAGATACGCAGTATTTT; CDR3 protein: CASSLLAGGQTDTQYF
J gene: TRBJ2-5; V gene: TRBV29-1; clone size: few; D gene: TRBD1; CDR3 DNA: TGCAGCGTTCGGACAGGTCAAGGGACCCAGTACTTC; CDR3 protein: CSVRTGQGTQYF
J gene: TRBJ1-1; V gene: TRBV11-2; clone size: NA; D gene: TRBD1; CDR3 DNA: TGTGCCAGCAGCGTCAGGGGGGGTACCACTGAAGCTTTCTTT; CDR3 protein: CASSVRGGTTEAFF
J gene: TRBJ1-2; V gene: TRBV20-1; clone size: NA; D gene: TRBD1; CDR3 DNA: TGCAGTGCAAAACCAGGGGGCGCCGGTTGGGGCTACACCTTC; CDR3 protein: CSAKPGGAGWGYTF
J gene: TRBJ2-2; V gene: TRBV5-1; clone size: few; D gene: TRBD1; CDR3 DNA: TGCGCCAGCAGCCCGCCTCAGGGGGCGATCACCGGGGAGCTGTTTTTT; CDR3 protein: CASSPPQGAITGELFF
J gene: TRBJ2-2; V gene: TRBV4-1; clone size: NA; D gene: NA; CDR3 DNA: TGCGCCAGCGGCGGGTCAGATTTAAACACCGGGGAGCTGTTTTTT; CDR3 protein: CASGGSDLNTGELFF
J gene: TRBJ2-5; V gene: TRBV7-3; clone size: NA; D gene: TRBD2; CDR3 DNA: TGTGCCAGCAGCTTAACCGCTAGCGGGGGCACCCAAGAGACCCAGTACTTC; CDR3 protein: CASSLTASGGTQETQYF
J gene: TRBJ1-2; V gene: TRBV5-1; clone size: NA; D gene: TRBD1; CDR3 DNA: TGCGCCAGCAGCGCCTCAGGGACAGGGAATGGCTACACCTTC; CDR3 protein: CASSASGTGNGYTF
J gene: TRBJ2-5; V gene: TRBV5-6; clone size: NA; D gene: NA; CDR3 DNA: TGTGCCAGCAGACCCCAAGGGTACAATGAGCAGTACTTC; CDR3 protein: CASRPQGYNEQYF
J gene: TRBJ2-5; V gene: TRBV7-9; clone size: NA; D gene: NA; CDR3 DNA: TGTGCCAGCAGCCTCCCGAAAGAGACCCAGTACTTC; CDR3 protein: CASSLPKETQYF
J gene: TRBJ1-2; V gene: TRBV9; clone size: many; D gene: NA; CDR3 DNA: TGTGCCAGCAGCTCCAGGGATGGCTACACCTTC; CDR3 protein: CASSSRDGYTF
J gene: TRBJ1-2; V gene: TRBV29-1; clone size: NA; D gene: TRBD1; CDR3 DNA: TGCAGCGTTTGGACAGGGGGGAACTATGGCTACACCTTC; CDR3 protein: CSVWTGGNYGYTF
J gene: TRBJ1-2; V gene: TRBV29-1; clone size: NA; D gene: NA; CDR3 DNA: TGCAGCGTTGGATCGCAGGTTGAATATGGCTACACCTTC; CDR3 protein: CSVGSQVEYGYTF
J gene: TRBJ1-2; V gene: TRBV5-1; clone size: few; D gene: NA; CDR3 DNA: TGCGCCAGCAGCTGGACTCAGGGTGACTATGGCTACACCTTC; CDR3 protein: CASSWTQGDYGYTF
J gene: TRBJ2-7; V gene: TRBV20-1; clone size: NA; D gene: NA; CDR3 DNA: TGCAGTGCTAGAAGGGGGGGCTCCTACAATGAGCAGTACTTC; CDR3 protein: CSARRGGSYNEQYF
J gene: TRBJ2-1; V gene: TRBV7-3; clone size: few; D gene: NA; CDR3 DNA: TGTGCCAGCAGCTACGGTCTACAGAACAATGAGCAGTTCTTC; CDR3 protein: CASSYGLQNNEQFF
J gene: TRBJ2-7; V gene: TRBV4-3; clone size: many; D gene: NA; CDR3 DNA: TGCGCCAGCAGCCAAGATTTCCCCCCCCGTTACGAGCAGTACTTC; CDR3 protein: CASSQDFPPRYEQYF
J gene: TRBJ1-2; V gene: TRBV4-3; clone size: NA; D gene: TRBD1; CDR3 DNA: TGCGCCAGCAGCCAATCGGGACAGGTTGGCTATGGCTACACCTTC; CDR3 protein: CASSQSGQVGYGYTF
J gene: TRBJ1-5; V gene: TRBV6-1; clone size: NA; D gene: TRBD1; CDR3 DNA: TGTGCCAGCAGTGAAGAGAGACAGGGGGCTTATCAGCCCCAGCATTTT; CDR3 protein: CASSEERQGAYQPQHF
J gene: TRBJ1-2; V gene: TRBV4-3; clone size: few; D gene: NA; CDR3 DNA: TGCGCCAGCAGCCACCTGTCCGCGGTTAACTATGGCTACACCTTC; CDR3 protein: CASSHLSAVNYGYTF
J gene: TRBJ1-1; V gene: TRBV6-1; clone size: NA; D gene: NA; CDR3 DNA: TGTGCCAGCAGTGAAGTTACCCGGGGGCTCACTGAAGCTTTCTTT; CDR3 protein: CASSEVTRGLTEAFF
J gene: TRBJ1-4; V gene: TRBV4-3; clone size: NA; D gene: TRBD1; CDR3 DNA: TGCGCCAGCAGCCGAGACAGGGGGCCTGATGAAAAACTGTTTTTT; CDR3 protein: CASSRDRGPDEKLFF
J gene: TRBJ1-2; V gene: TRBV4-2; clone size: NA; D gene: TRBD1; CDR3 DNA: TGTGCCAGCAGCCAAGATGTACAGGGGGCATACGGCTACACCTTC; CDR3 protein: CASSQDVQGAYGYTF
J gene: TRBJ2-1; V gene: TRBV6-2/TRBV6-3; clone size: NA; D gene: NA; CDR3 DNA: TGTGCCAGCAACTGGGGGGGGCCCTACAATGAGCAGTTCTTC; CDR3 protein: CASNWGGPYNEQFF
J gene: TRBJ2-3; V gene: TRBV7-2; clone size: few; D gene: NA; CDR3 DNA: TGTGCCAGCACGAAATATCTAGGCGGGGCGGGCACAGATACGCAGTATTTT; CDR3 protein: CASTKYLGGAGTDTQYF
J gene: TRBJ1-4; V gene: TRBV29-1; clone size: NA; D gene: NA; CDR3 DNA: TGCAGCGTGGCGAGGGACAATACAAGACTGTTTTTT; CDR3 protein: CSVARDNTRLFF
J gene: TRBJ2-7; V gene: TRBV25-1; clone size: NA; D gene: NA; CDR3 DNA: TGTGCCAGCAGTGAATTTGGGCAAGATGGCGAGCAGTACTTC; CDR3 protein: CASSEFGQDGEQYF
J gene: TRBJ2-1; V gene: TRBV4-1; clone size: NA; D gene: NA; CDR3 DNA: TGCGCCAGCAGCCGTTTCCTAGGGTACGAGCAGTTCTTC; CDR3 protein: CASSRFLGYEQFF
J gene: TRBJ2-3; V gene: TRBV9; clone size: few; D gene: TRBD2; CDR3 DNA: TGTGCCAGCAGCGTAGACGGCGGGGGAGTCACAGATACGCAGTATTTT; CDR3 protein: CASSVDGGGVTDTQYF
J gene: TRBJ1-1; V gene: TRBV29-1; clone size: NA; D gene: TRBD1; CDR3 DNA: TGCAGCGTTGGGGGGACAGGGGGAAACACTGAAGCTTTCTTT; CDR3 protein: CSVGGTGGNTEAFF
J gene: TRBJ1-1; V gene: TRBV20-1; clone size: NA; D gene: NA; CDR3 DNA: TGCAGTGCTAGGGAGTTCACTGAAGCTTTCTTT; CDR3 protein: CSAREFTEAFF
J gene: TRBJ1-2; V gene: TRBV9; clone size: few; D gene: NA; CDR3 DNA: TGTGCCAGCGGATCGACGGCTAACTATGGCTACACCTTC; CDR3 protein: CASGSTANYGYTF
J gene: TRBJ2-2; V gene: TRBV3-1; clone size: NA; D gene: NA; CDR3 DNA: TGTGCCAGCAGCCAACAGGGCACCGGGGAGCTGTTTTTT; CDR3 protein: CASSQQGTGELFF
J gene: TRBJ2-1; V gene: TRBV5-1; clone size: many; D gene: NA; CDR3 DNA: TGCGCCAGCAGCGTTGGGACGCTGGGGTCCTACAATGAGCAGTTCTTC; CDR3 protein: CASSVGTLGSYNEQFF